These 18 T cell receptor beta chains were sequenced from one sample in a study of T cells after yellow fever vaccination. TCRdb reanalysed the 5' RACE reads using MiXCR and keeps one entry per CDR3 protein. In the table there are 50,000 or so distinct CDR3 sequences, about 6.6% of which are singletons. This sample comprised CD8+ T cells sorted from PBMCs, obtained on the day of the first yellow fever vaccination. Every receptor here comes from a man between 18 and 35 years old who received the YFV17D yellow fever vaccine.

The J gene is TRBJ2-5, the V gene TRBV11-2; D is unclear. This CDR3 contains 12 residues. The germline gives CDR1 SGHAT, CDR2 FQNNGV. Trimming shortened V by 0 bases and J by 5 bases, and 4 bases separated the two germline ends. This chain's CDR3 is CASSLDLETQYF. The CDR3 nucleotides read TGTGCCAGCAGCTTAGATCTGGAGACCCAGTACTTC.

The CDR3 DNA follows: TGTGCCAGTAGTCCGATCCTCCCAGATACGCAGTATTTT. This codes for CASSPILPDTQYF. The rearrangement links TRBV19 to TRBJ2-3; the D is unclear. This CDR3 is 13 amino acids long. Trimming shortened V by 5 bases and J by 4 bases, and 10 bases separated the two germline ends. Germline assignment: CDR1 LNHDA and CDR2 SQIVND (reference sequence).

V usage is TRBV7-6 and J usage is TRBJ2-5; 9 positions agree with TRBD2. Losses at the gene ends were 5 bases for V and 0 bases for J; bases not matched to a gene: 16. Per germline, CDR1 SGHVS and CDR2 FNYEAQ. The CDR3 length is 19 residues. CDR3 sequence: CASSKPPLVAGGYQETQYF. As DNA, the CDR3 is TGTGCCAGCAGCAAACCACCCCTCGTGGCGGGGGGGTACCAAGAGACCCAGTACTTC.

This clonotype was counted ten times or more. In nucleotides, the CDR3 is TGTGCCAGCAGTTTTGAGCGTAACTACGAGCAGTACTTC. Protein: CASSFERNYEQYF. The chain employs TRBV12-3 or TRBV12-4 and TRBJ2-7; D unclear. This CDR3 spans 13 amino acids. V was cut by 3 bases and J by 3 bases, with 9 bases left in between.

This clonotype was detected a few times. The chain is built from TRBV4-1 and TRBJ1-1, with D perhaps matching TRBD1 (6 bases). CDR1 MGHRA and CDR2 YSYEKL come from the germline V gene. V lost 1 base and J 4 bases, leaving 19 bases between the germline ends. The CDR3 is 17 amino acids. CDR3 sequence: CASSQVRRGGPGTEAFF. Here the CDR3 DNA reads TGCGCCAGCAGCCAAGTTCGGCGCGGGGGGCCGGGCACTGAAGCTTTCTTT.

The rearrangement links TRBV10-3 to TRBJ2-1, with no clear D. Trimming removed 8 bases at V and 9 bases at J, with 2 bases between. The CDR3 is made up of 8 amino acids. The germline V gene encodes CDR1 ENHRY and CDR2 SYGVKD. Here the CDR3 DNA reads TGTGCCATCTTTGAGCAGTTCTTC. Its translation is CAIFEQFF.

This clonotype was seen ten or more times. The rearrangement links TRBV5-4 to TRBJ1-1; TRBD1 might be the D (5 bases). Trimming removed 1 base from V and 8 bases from J, with 12 bases in between. CDR3 length: 13 amino acids. From germline, CDR1 is SGHNT and CDR2 YYREEE (reference sequence). The CDR3 DNA sequence: TGTGCCAGCAGCTTGACAGGTTCCTACGAAGCTTTCTTT. This encodes CASSLTGSYEAFF.

The table lists this clonotype with many counts. The rearrangement joins TRBV7-9 to TRBJ2-5; 7 nucleotides align to TRBD1. V lost 3 bases to trimming and J lost 1 base; unmatched junction nucleotides: 8. This CDR3 contains 16 residues. CDR1 SEHNR and CDR2 FQNEAQ come from the germline V gene (reference sequence). The DNA for the CDR3 is TGTGCCAGCAGCTTCCCAACCGGGACAGCCCAAGAGACCCAGTACTTC. The encoded protein is CASSFPTGTAQETQYF.

The table lists this clonotype with a few counts. The chain's CDR3 is CASSQAGASGGPSSYNEQFF. DNA of the CDR3: TGCGCCAGCAGCCAAGCCGGAGCCAGCGGGGGGCCGAGCTCCTACAATGAGCAGTTCTTC. V usage is TRBV4-1 and J usage is TRBJ2-1; 9 bases match TRBD2. This CDR3 spans 20 amino acids. The germline CDR1 and CDR2 sequences are MGHRA and YSYEKL. V was clipped by 1 base and J by 0 bases; unmatched bases: 13.

This chain links TRBV5-7 with TRBJ2-7, with 8 bases identical to TRBD1. Being an ORF, TRBV5-7 has a function that is uncertain. The junction had 9 bases not matched to a gene; V was cut back by 3 bases and J by 4 bases. The CDR3 is 15 residues long. The CDR3, as DNA: TGTGCCAGCAGCTCGGCCAGGGGGCACGTATACGAGCAGTACTTC. Its translation is CASSSARGHVYEQYF.

This clonotype came up many times. The gene calls are TRBV2 and TRBJ2-7, with no clear D. V shed 4 bases and J shed 7 bases, with 11 bases lying between them. The germline V gene has CDR1 SNHLY and CDR2 FYNNEI. The CDR3 is 12 residues long. The CDR3 DNA follows: TGTGCCAGCAGTGTGGGCAGGTCAGAGCAGTACGTC. Translated: CASSVGRSEQYV.

This clonotype was detected ten times or more. This chain links TRBV18 with TRBJ2-1; D is unclear. Germline V lookup: CDR1 KGHSH, CDR2 LQKENI. Deletions cut 2 bases from V and 8 bases from J, with 7 bases between. The CDR3 covers 12 residues. This CDR3 reads CASSPGRHEQFF. Written as DNA, the CDR3 is TGTGCCAGCTCACCAGGAAGGCATGAGCAGTTCTTC.

The genes are TRBV7-2 and TRBJ2-7, with D perhaps matching TRBD2 (6 bases). CDR1 and CDR2 (germline): SGHTA, FQGNSA. CDR3 length: 15 amino acids. V shed 3 bases and J shed 2 bases, with 14 bases lying between them. In DNA, the CDR3 is TGTGCCAGCAGCTTTCATACGGGGGATACCTACGAGCAGTACTTC. Translated, it gives CASSFHTGDTYEQYF.

This clonotype was counted ten times or more. The V gene is TRBV5-5, the J gene TRBJ2-7; D is perhaps TRBD1 (5 bases). The germline V gene encodes CDR1 SGHKS and CDR2 YYEKEE (reference sequence). The CDR3 consists of 14 residues. The V end was cut by 4 bases, the J end by 5 bases, with 16 bases between. CDR3 sequence reads: CASSPVGAEDEQYV. CDR3 nucleotide sequence: TGTGCCAGCAGCCCCGTTGGGGCAGAAGACGAGCAGTACGTC.

This clonotype was recorded many times. The chain uses TRBV4-3 and TRBJ2-2; D is possibly TRBD2 (7 bases). Per the germline V gene, CDR1 is LGHNA and CDR2 is YSLEER. The CDR3 has 18 amino acids. V was cut by 0 bases and J by 5 bases, with 19 bases left in between. The CDR3, as DNA: TGCGCCAGCAGCCAAGATACCATCTGGGGGGGGGCAACCGGGGAGCTGTTTTTT. This encodes CASSQDTIWGGATGELFF.

V gene TRBV25-1 combines with J gene TRBJ2-2; 7 bases match TRBD1. CDR3 length: 15 amino acids. In germline, CDR1 is MGHDK, CDR2 SYGVNS. V shed 6 bases and J 6 bases; nucleotides not matched to a gene: 10. CDR3 region: CASREGDREAGELFF. The CDR3 region has the DNA TGTGCCAGCAGGGAAGGAGACAGGGAAGCCGGGGAGCTGTTTTTT.

This clonotype was recorded at least ten times. This chain uses TRBV13 with TRBJ1-2; no firm D call. Trimming took 1 base from V and 8 from J, leaving 20 bases between them. In germline, CDR1 is PRHDT, CDR2 FYEKMQ (reference sequence). CDR3 size: 16 residues. The CDR3 nucleotides read TGTGCCAGCAGCTTAGTCGCCCAGGAGGTGGTCGAAGGCTACACCTTC. Translated, it gives CASSLVAQEVVEGYTF. Filled out from reference TRBV13 and TRBJ1-2, the complete variable domain reads AAGVIQSPRHLIKEKRETATLKCYPIPRHDTVYWYQQGPGQDPQFLISFYEKMQSDKGSIPDRFSAQQFSDYHSELNMSSLELGDSALYFCASSLVAQEVVEGYTFGSGTRLTVV.

Many counts were recorded for this clonotype. The V and J genes are TRBV6-2 or TRBV6-3 and TRBJ1-5; D may be TRBD1 (6 bases). Trimming shortened V by 6 bases and J by 6 bases, and 12 bases separated the two germline ends. CDR1 and CDR2 from the germline V gene are MNHEY and SVGEGT. CDR3 length equals 13 residues. CDR3: CASRIQGRQPQHF. In nucleotides, the CDR3 is TGTGCCAGCAGGATACAGGGCCGTCAGCCCCAGCATTTT.